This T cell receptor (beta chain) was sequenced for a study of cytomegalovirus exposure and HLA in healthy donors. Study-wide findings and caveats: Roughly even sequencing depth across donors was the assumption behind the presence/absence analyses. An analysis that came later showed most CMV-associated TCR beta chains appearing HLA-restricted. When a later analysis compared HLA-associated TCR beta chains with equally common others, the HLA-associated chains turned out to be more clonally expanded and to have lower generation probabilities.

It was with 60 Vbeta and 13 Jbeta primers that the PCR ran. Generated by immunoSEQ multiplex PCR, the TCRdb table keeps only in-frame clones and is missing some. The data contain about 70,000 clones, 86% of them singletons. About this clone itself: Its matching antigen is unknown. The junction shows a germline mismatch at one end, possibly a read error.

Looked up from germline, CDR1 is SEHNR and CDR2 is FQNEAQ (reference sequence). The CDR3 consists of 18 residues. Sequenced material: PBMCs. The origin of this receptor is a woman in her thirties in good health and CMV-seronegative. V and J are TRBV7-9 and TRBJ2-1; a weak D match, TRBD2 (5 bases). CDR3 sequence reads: CSSSHTFKSGPSYNEQFF. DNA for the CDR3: TGTTCCAGCAGCCACACCTTCAAGAGCGGACCCTCCTACAATGAGCAGTTCTTC.